This TCR beta chain was documented in a study of blood T cell repertoires in COVID-19. The data were produced by immunoSEQ multiplex PCR, yet TCRdb's version contains in-frame clones alone and is incomplete. The sample lists approximately 63,000 clones, roughly nine tenths occurring once. Germline V lookup: CDR1 SGHTA, CDR2 FQGNSA. Between the trimmed V and J ends, which lost 5 bases and 3 bases, there was a span of 17 bases. This CDR3 spans 15 amino acids. Sequencing was carried out using peripheral blood. The source is a woman in her fifties or sixties with COVID-19, enrolled during active disease. V usage is TRBV7-2 and J usage is TRBJ2-7; D possibly corresponds to TRBD2 (6 bases). The CDR3 bases are TGTGCCAGCAGCCCACTTCCGGCGGGGATCTACGAGCAGTACTTC. Amino acids: CASSPLPAGIYEQYF. The full variable domain, its missing parts supplied by reference TRBV7-2 and TRBJ2-7, is GAGVSQSPSNKVTEKGKDVELRCDPISGHTALYWYRQSLGQGLEFLIYFQGNSAPDKSGLPSDRFSAERTGGSVSTLTIQRTQQEDSAVYLCASSPLPAGIYEQYFGPGTRLTVT.